Below, 29 T cell receptor beta chains from the same sample are listed, as sequenced in a study of T cell responses to AZD1222 COVID-19 vaccine. Assay used: immunoSEQ multiplex PCR; TCRdb lists only in-frame clones, some missing. The sample has some 150,000 clones; approximately 88% are singletons. Source: peripheral blood, taken on day 0 of AZD1222 vaccination. All receptors derive from an adult in good health.

The chain is built from TRBV30 and TRBJ1-1; weak D call: TRBD1 (5 bases). CDR1 and CDR2 from the germline V gene are GTSNPN and SVGIG (reference sequence). Deletions cut 4 bases from V and 5 bases from J, with 14 bases between. This CDR3 region has 13 residues. The CDR3 DNA reads TGTGCCTGGACCACCGGGGGGGAAACTGAAGCTTTCTTT. Translated, it gives CAWTTGGETEAFF.

The chain joins TRBV7-3 to TRBJ1-2; 8 bases match TRBD1. CDR1 is SGHTA and CDR2 is FQGTGA in the germline V gene. This CDR3 contains 16 residues. J was trimmed by 0 bases and V by 7 bases; bases with no gene match: 10. The CDR3 sequence is CASKVGTGHTNYGYTF. The CDR3 coding sequence is TGTGCCAGCAAGGTGGGGACAGGACATACTAACTATGGCTACACCTTC.

The chain carries TRBV7-2 and TRBJ2-1, with D uncertain. CDR3 length equals 15 residues. Germline CDR1 is SGHTA and CDR2 is FQGNSA. V lost 3 bases to trimming and J lost 8 bases, with 17 bases between them. Here the CDR3 reads CASSFHRPPGDEQFF. The CDR3, as DNA: TGTGCCAGCAGCTTCCACCGGCCTCCCGGCGATGAGCAGTTCTTC.

Notes on this clone: This same CDR3 is encoded by further DNA sequences in the sample. The chain links TRBV18 to TRBJ1-1; the D is unclear. There are 14 residues in the CDR3. Germline-derived CDR1 and CDR2 are KGHSH and LQKENI. Deletions cut 3 bases from V and 0 bases from J, with 8 bases between. This CDR3 reads CASSPNTVNTEAFF. The CDR3, as DNA: TGTGCCAGCTCACCCAATACGGTGAACACTGAAGCTTTCTTT.

V is TRBV28 and J is TRBJ1-3; 9 bases are a match to TRBD1. The CDR3 contains 15 residues. Trimming took 2 bases from V and 5 from J; bases not matched to a gene: 4. Germline V lookup: CDR1 MDHEN, CDR2 SYDVKM. CDR3 DNA sequence: TGTGCCAGCAGTTTAGCGGGACAGGGAAGAAACACCATATATTTT. As protein: CASSLAGQGRNTIYF.

The chain's CDR3 is CAWSAGILAGGLGTQYF. CDR3 bases: TGTGCCTGGAGTGCAGGCATACTAGCGGGGGGGTTAGGTACGCAGTATTTT. This rearrangement joins TRBV30 to TRBJ2-3; 13 bases are a match to TRBD2. Germline lookup yields CDR1 GTSNPN and CDR2 SVGIG (reference sequence). This CDR3 is built from 17 residues. Trimming cost V 1 base and J 8 bases; bases outside gene matches: 12.

This chain uses TRBV5-1 with TRBJ1-5, with D possibly being TRBD1 (6 bases). The CDR3 sequence is 14 residues long. V was clipped by 4 bases and J by 5 bases, with 13 bases between them. Germline V gene data show CDR1 as SGHRS and CDR2 as YFSETQ. DNA for the CDR3: TGCGCCAGCAGCCCGGAGGGGGGCCATCAGCCCCAGCATTTT. Translated, it gives CASSPEGGHQPQHF.

V usage is TRBV18 and J usage is TRBJ2-7, with TRBD2 matching 11 bases. The CDR3 length is 16 residues. The germline V gene has CDR1 KGHSH and CDR2 LQKENI. V lost 3 bases to trimming and J lost 1 base; unmatched junction nucleotides: 5. CDR3 sequence reads: CASSPPGTSGSYEQYF. Here the CDR3 DNA reads TGTGCCAGCTCACCCCCTGGGACTAGCGGATCCTACGAGCAGTACTTC.

The V call is TRBV5-1, the J call TRBJ1-2, with no clear D. CDR1 is SGHRS, CDR2 YFSETQ, per germline. This CDR3 comprises 14 residues. The germline V and J ends were trimmed by 4 bases and 4 bases, with 14 bases remaining between them. In DNA, the CDR3 is TGCGCCAGCAGCCCGGACGTCGGGGTCTATGGCTACACCTTC. Its protein product is CASSPDVGVYGYTF.

The rearrangement joins TRBV7-9 to TRBJ1-2, with a possible D match to TRBD1 (6 bases). Trimming stripped 4 bases from V and 7 bases from J, with 10 bases between. CDR1 SEHNR and CDR2 FQNEAQ come from the germline V gene (reference sequence). The CDR3 has 12 residues. CDR3 DNA sequence: TGTGCCAGCAGCTCCACAGGGAGTGGCTACACCTTC. It codes for CASSSTGSGYTF.

This clone occurred once. The chain has TRBV5-6 and TRBJ2-1; tentative D call: TRBD2 (6 bases). The CDR3 extends over 18 amino acids. Germline lookup yields CDR1 SGHDT and CDR2 YYEEEE. V dropped 3 bases and J dropped 2 bases, with 21 bases sitting between them. CDR3 residues: CASSYPGTPRPPYNEQFF. The CDR3 DNA sequence: TGTGCCAGCAGCTATCCCGGGACTCCACGTCCCCCCTACAATGAGCAGTTCTTC.

This chain uses TRBV7-2 with TRBJ1-4; no clear D gene. CDR1 SGHTA and CDR2 FQGNSA come from the germline V gene. Trimming stripped 2 bases from V and 8 bases from J, with 15 bases between. The CDR3 is made up of 15 amino acids. The CDR3 spells CASSLRAGLREKLFF. In nucleotides, the CDR3 is TGTGCCAGCAGCTTACGGGCGGGGTTAAGAGAAAAACTGTTTTTT. Full variable domain (outside the CDR3, taken from reference TRBV7-2 and TRBJ1-4): GAGVSQSPSNKVTEKGKDVELRCDPISGHTALYWYRQSLGQGLEFLIYFQGNSAPDKSGLPSDRFSAERTGGSVSTLTIQRTQQEDSAVYLCASSLRAGLREKLFFGSGTQLSVL.

The rearrangement joins TRBV18 to TRBJ1-1, with 10 bases fitting TRBD1. CDR1 is KGHSH and CDR2 is LQKENI in the germline V gene. The V and J ends lost 5 bases and 10 bases, in that order; junction bases with no gene match: 10. The CDR3 contains 14 residues. The CDR3 nucleotides read TGTGCCAGCTCAGACCGGGACAGGGGTCCTGGAGCTTTCTTT. Its protein is CASSDRDRGPGAFF.

The chain employs TRBV2 and TRBJ2-1, with D unresolved. Trimming left V 2 bases short and J 7 bases short, with 6 bases between. Germline CDR1 reads SNHLY; CDR2 reads FYNNEI. CDR3 size: 12 residues. The CDR3 DNA reads as TGTGCCAGCAGTGAACAGGCTAATGAGCAGTTCTTC. Protein product: CASSEQANEQFF. The full variable domain, its missing parts supplied by reference TRBV2 and TRBJ2-1, is EPEVTQTPSHQVTQMGQEVILRCVPISNHLYFYWYRQILGQKVEFLVSFYNNEISEKSEIFDDQFSVERPDGSNFTLKIRSTKLEDSAMYFCASSEQANEQFFGPGTRLTVL.

The chain joins TRBV6-5 to TRBJ1-1, with 8 bases fitting TRBD1. Germline V gene sequence: CDR1 MNHEY, CDR2 SVGAGI. V trimming: 2 bases; J trimming: 4 bases; junction bases outside the gene matches: 6. The CDR3 runs 15 residues. The DNA for the CDR3 is TGTGCCAGCAGTTACGAACAGGGGGGGAGCACTGAAGCTTTCTTT. Its translation: CASSYEQGGSTEAFF.

The rearrangement joins TRBV5-5 to TRBJ1-1; 12 bases match TRBD1. The J segment lost 0 bases and the V segment lost 4 bases, leaving 7 bases of the junction unmatched. Germline lookup yields CDR1 SGHKS and CDR2 YYEKEE (reference sequence). CDR3 length: 17 residues. Here the CDR3 reads CASSNRDRGRLNTEAFF. CDR3 in DNA: TGTGCCAGCAGCAACCGGGACAGGGGGCGCTTGAACACTGAAGCTTTCTTT.

The chain is built from TRBV2 and TRBJ1-1; D call uncertain. CDR1 SNHLY and CDR2 FYNNEI come from the germline V gene. This CDR3 has 13 residues. The V gene lost 10 bases and the J gene lost 1 base, with 13 bases spanning the gap. As DNA, the CDR3 is TGTGCCAACCGGAACTATCAGAACACTGAAGCTTTCTTT. This codes for CANRNYQNTEAFF.

The chain links TRBV6-5 to TRBJ1-5, with no clear D. Per germline, CDR1 MNHEY and CDR2 SVGAGI. Trimming took off 5 bases at V and 0 bases at J, with 8 bases between the two ends. CDR3 length equals 14 residues. The CDR3 DNA follows: TGTGCCAGCAGTCACGAGTATAGCAATCAGCCCCAGCATTTT. Translated, it gives CASSHEYSNQPQHF.

The chain couples TRBV9 to TRBJ2-6; TRBD2 might be the D (5 bases). Between the trimmed V and J ends, which lost 3 bases and 0 bases, there was a span of 10 bases. The CDR3 loop spans 16 amino acids. The germline V gene has CDR1 SGDLS and CDR2 YYNGEE. The CDR3 loop is CASSAQGSSGANVLTF. In nucleotides, the CDR3 is TGTGCCAGCAGCGCCCAAGGGAGCTCTGGGGCCAACGTCCTGACTTTC. The full variable domain, with the rest looked up from reference TRBV9 and TRBJ2-6, is DSGVTQTPKHLITATGQRVTLRCSPRSGDLSVYWYQQSLDQGLQFLIQYYNGEERAKGNILERFSAQQFPDLHSELNLSSLELGDSALYFCASSAQGSSGANVLTFGAGSRLTVL.

The chain couples TRBV9 to TRBJ2-5; D is perhaps TRBD1 (5 bases). V was shortened by 4 bases and J by 5 bases, with 15 bases between the two germline ends. The CDR3 contains 14 residues. Germline CDR1 reads SGDLS; CDR2 reads YYNGEE. The CDR3 bases are TGTGCCAGCAGCCCCTGGGGCTCCGTGGAGACCCAGTACTTC. Translation gives CASSPWGSVETQYF.

V and J are TRBV9 and TRBJ1-1; D may be TRBD1 (5 bases). The CDR3 loop spans 16 amino acids. V lost 0 bases and J lost 1, with 13 bases in between. In germline, CDR1 is SGDLS, CDR2 YYNGEE. The CDR3 DNA reads TGTGCCAGCAGCGTAGAGGGGCACGGCCCGAACACTGAAGCTTTCTTT. Its protein product is CASSVEGHGPNTEAFF.

The chain joins TRBV6-2 or TRBV6-3 to TRBJ2-7; D unresolved. V lost 5 bases and J 3 bases, leaving 8 bases between the germline ends. The V gene's germline CDR1 is MNHEY and CDR2 SVGEGT. This CDR3 contains 12 residues. The CDR3 DNA follows: TGTGCCAGCAGTAAGAAGATCTACGAGCAGTACTTC. It specifies CASSKKIYEQYF.

The chain has TRBV6-4 and TRBJ1-2; a possible D gene is TRBD1 (5 bases). Trimming shortened V by 3 bases and J by 4 bases, and 15 bases separated the two germline ends. This CDR3 region has 15 residues. Germline V CDR1 and CDR2: MRHNA, SNTAGT. The CDR3 region is CASSERRVKRYGYTF. The CDR3 DNA reads as TGTGCCAGCAGTGAGCGCAGGGTTAAACGCTATGGCTACACCTTC.

In its sample, this clone was seen once. The V gene is TRBV5-5, the J gene TRBJ2-2; no clear D. CDR1 SGHKS and CDR2 YYEKEE come from the germline V gene (reference sequence). This CDR3 is built from 13 residues. Trimming pared 0 bases from V and 5 bases from J, leaving 5 bases between. The DNA of the CDR3 is TGTGCCAGCAGCTTGGAGGGAACCGGGGAGCTGTTTTTT. This codes for CASSLEGTGELFF.

This chain uses TRBV28 with TRBJ2-7; D is undetermined. This CDR3 has 12 residues. Germline V gene data show CDR1 as MDHEN and CDR2 as SYDVKM. V lost 2 bases and J 0 bases, leaving 2 bases between the germline ends. The DNA of the CDR3 is TGTGCCAGCAGTTTACGCTCCTACGAGCAGTACTTC. The encoded protein is CASSLRSYEQYF.

The rearrangement links TRBV18 to TRBJ1-2; D is ambiguous. Germline CDR1 reads KGHSH; CDR2 reads LQKENI. The CDR3 has 13 residues. Trimming removed 2 bases at V and 3 bases at J, with 7 bases between. The CDR3 DNA reads as TGTGCCAGCTCACCAAACGGGGACTATGGCTACACCTTC. Residues: CASSPNGDYGYTF.

The chain has TRBV7-9 and TRBJ1-1; a possible D gene is TRBD1 (6 bases). CDR3 length: 16 residues. Germline V CDR1 and CDR2: SEHNR, FQNEAQ (reference sequence). V was clipped by 5 bases and J by 1 base, with 17 bases between them. CDR3 nucleotide sequence: TGTGCCAGCAGCCTTCCATCCGGGACACAGAACACTGAAGCTTTCTTT. As protein: CASSLPSGTQNTEAFF.

The J gene is TRBJ1-1, the V gene TRBV19; D is ambiguous. The V end was cut by 7 bases, the J end by 1 base, with 4 bases between. Per the germline V gene, CDR1 is LNHDA and CDR2 is SQIVND (reference sequence). The CDR3 length is 11 residues. The CDR3 protein is CASIENTEAFF. Here the CDR3 DNA reads TGTGCCAGTATTGAGAACACTGAAGCTTTCTTT.

The rearrangement uses TRBV18 and TRBJ2-1; 10 bases are shared with TRBD2. Germline-derived CDR1 and CDR2 are KGHSH and LQKENI. V gave up 0 bases and J gave up 5 bases; unmatched junction bases: 7. The CDR3 consists of 17 residues. The CDR3 bases are TGTGCCAGCTCACCACCGAACAGCGGGGGGGGGCACAATGAGCAGTTCTTC. Translation gives CASSPPNSGGGHNEQFF.